The sequence of this T cell receptor (beta chain) was determined in a study of neoadjuvant anti-PD-1 for oral cavity cancer. Points from the study as a whole: Post-nivolumab, blood T cell clonality was significantly elevated in non-responders. Each response group had just a few patients in TCR analyses.

V lost 4 bases, J lost 7 bases, and 10 bases stayed unmatched. The germline CDR1 and CDR2 sequences are SGDLS and YYNGEE. The CDR3 spans 16 residues. A remark on this clone: The antigen is unknown.

The method was immunoSEQ multiplex PCR; TCRdb's version includes in-frame clones alone and lacks a portion of them. The sample has under 15,000 clones, roughly 69% seen once. Stage II-IVA oral cavity squamous cell carcinoma was new and untreated by systemic or radiation therapy. This clonotype was sampled from a person aged 35-80 years with oral cavity squamous cell carcinoma. The source was PBMCs, collected before nivolumab (anti-PD-1) treatment. This sequence joins TRBV9 and TRBJ1-6; 8 nucleotides agree with TRBD1. The CDR3 here is CASSPDRASKNSPLHF. For the CDR3, the DNA is TGTGCCAGCAGCCCGGACAGGGCGAGCAAGAATTCACCCCTCCACTTT.